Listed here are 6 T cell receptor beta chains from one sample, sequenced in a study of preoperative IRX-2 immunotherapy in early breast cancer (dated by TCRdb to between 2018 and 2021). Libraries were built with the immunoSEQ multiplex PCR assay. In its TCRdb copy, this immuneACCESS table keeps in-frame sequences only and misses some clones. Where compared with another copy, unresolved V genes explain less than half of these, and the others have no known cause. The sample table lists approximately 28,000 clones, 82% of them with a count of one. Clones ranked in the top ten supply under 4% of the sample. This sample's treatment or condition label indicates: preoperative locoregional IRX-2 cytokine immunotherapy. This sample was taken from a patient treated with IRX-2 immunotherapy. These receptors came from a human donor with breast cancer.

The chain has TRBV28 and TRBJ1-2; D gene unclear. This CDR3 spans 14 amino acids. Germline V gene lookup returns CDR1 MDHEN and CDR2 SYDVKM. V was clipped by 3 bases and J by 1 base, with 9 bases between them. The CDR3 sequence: CASSFEGVNYGYTF. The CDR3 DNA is TGTGCCAGCAGTTTTGAAGGCGTTAACTATGGCTACACCTTC.

CDR3 in DNA: TGTGCCAGCAGTGCGGCTAGCGGGAAAAACTACAATGAGCAGTTCTTC. Its translation: CASSAASGKNYNEQFF. The genes are TRBV28 and TRBJ2-1; TRBD2 matches 9 bases. V lost 5 bases and J lost 3; bases outside the gene matches: 8. In germline, CDR1 is MDHEN, CDR2 SYDVKM. CDR3 length: 16 amino acids.

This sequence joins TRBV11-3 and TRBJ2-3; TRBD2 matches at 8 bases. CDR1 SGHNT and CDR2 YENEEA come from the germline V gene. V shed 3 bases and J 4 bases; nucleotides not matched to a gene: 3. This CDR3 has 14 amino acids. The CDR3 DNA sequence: TGTGCCAGCAGCTTCCTAGCGGGCTCAGATACGCAGTATTTT. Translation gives CASSFLAGSDTQYF.

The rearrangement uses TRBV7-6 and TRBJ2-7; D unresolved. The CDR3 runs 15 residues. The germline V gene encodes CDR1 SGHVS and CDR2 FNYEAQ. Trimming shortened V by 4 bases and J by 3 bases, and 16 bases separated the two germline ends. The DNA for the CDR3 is TGTGCCAGCAGCTCTTCCGGGTCTGGCGGCTACGAGCAGTACTTC. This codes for CASSSSGSGGYEQYF. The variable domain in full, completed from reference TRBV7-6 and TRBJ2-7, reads GAGVSQSPRYKVTKRGQDVALRCDPISGHVSLYWYRQALGQGPEFLTYFNYEAQQDKSGLPNDRFSAERPEGSISTLTIQRTEQRDSAMYRCASSSSGSGGYEQYFGPGTRLTVT.

CDR3 sequence (DNA): TGTGCCAGTCTCCCGAGGGCGTTCGAGGGCTACACCTTC. As protein: CASLPRAFEGYTF. The chain employs TRBV6-8 and TRBJ1-2, with D unclear. V lost 9 bases and J 8 bases, leaving 19 bases between the germline ends. The CDR3 is 13 amino acids. Germline V gives CDR1 MNHGY, CDR2 SAAAGT.

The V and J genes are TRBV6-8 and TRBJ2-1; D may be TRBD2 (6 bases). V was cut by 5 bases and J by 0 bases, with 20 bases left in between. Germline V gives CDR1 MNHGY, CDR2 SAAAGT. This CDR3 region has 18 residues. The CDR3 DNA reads TGTGCCAGCAGTCATAAACCCCCCGGGGGTAGCTCCTACAATGAGCAGTTCTTC. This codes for CASSHKPPGGSSYNEQFF.